This T cell receptor (beta chain) was observed in a study of T cell responses to AZD1222 COVID-19 vaccine. Findings of the study overall: Just a handful of AZD1222 recipients were seropositive at baseline. With two AZD1222 doses given, Spike-specific TCR breadth and depth both rose. Unmutated variant regions are reportedly targeted by nearly half of spike-specific TCRs. Along spike, vaccine-associated CD4 TCRs were found throughout, with dominance at 160-218 and 743-854.

This clone was detected once. Its antigen is currently unknown. TCRdb keeps only in-frame clones here, not all; method: immunoSEQ multiplex PCR. The sample contains more than 140,000 clones, around nine tenths of which appear only once. The CDR3 is 14 residues long. Germline-derived CDR1 and CDR2 are MNHEY and SVGAGI. V lost 4 bases, J lost 2 bases, and 12 bases lay in between. The sequences come from peripheral blood, collected on day 0 of AZD1222 vaccination. The V call is TRBV6-5, the J call TRBJ2-7, with D tentatively TRBD1 (5 bases). The receptor was isolated from an adult in good health. This chain's CDR3 is CASSSATVPYEQYF. DNA for the CDR3: TGTGCCAGCAGTTCCGCGACAGTCCCCTACGAGCAGTACTTC.